This T cell receptor beta chain is drawn from a study of blood T cell repertoires in COVID-19 (dated by TCRdb to the early 2020s). Regarding the research as a whole: Samples from collaborators originated in the United States, Italy and Spain and spanned both the acute and convalescent phases of COVID-19. The dataset comprised deeply sampled blood TCRbeta repertoires from subjects exposed to, actively infected with, or recovered from COVID-19. The repertoires were released in a freely available public database meant as a resource for research on the immune response to SARS-CoV-2. The sample metadata nearly always contained a de-identified subject ID, COVID-19 status, age in years and sex. Samples came from the ongoing ImmuneRACE study (first 160 participants) plus 1,254 subjects from 6 global collaborators. Where HLA class I and class II types were available, the types were taken from metadata supplied by the sample provider, not from assay-based typing. The prospective study material was composed of cDNA or gDNA derived from T cells, B-cell-depleted T cells, or PBMCs. Overall results and qualifications from the work: How much clinical and demographic metadata was included differed by source and by participant, and the metadata was provided uncurated.

As to this clone: No antigen is known for it. Per-nucleotide qualities are absent, and no much larger clonotype sits a single base away.

Including cysteine and phenylalanine, the CDR3 has 18 amino acids. Only the CDR3 DNA stays, 54 bases, in frame from base 1. After removal of 4 bases from V and 5 bases from J, the junction retains 14 bases not matched to a gene. The germline V gene specifies SGHDN as CDR1 and FVKESK as CDR2. TCRbeta CDR3 regions were amplified from genomic DNA using the immunoSEQ Assay, a bias-controlled multiplex PCR. The authors processed their data as follows. Within the assay, amplification of reference gene primers was used to estimate how many nucleated cells each sample contained. To quantify the absolute abundance of each unique TCRbeta CDR3 rearrangement, sequence reads were collapsed and filtered. For each sample, productive Simpson clonality was calculated by taking the square root of Simpson's diversity index across productive rearrangements. Imported from immuneACCESS, the table was reduced by TCRdb to in-frame sequences with V and J called. These copies leave out some clones; in studies compared against another copy, an unresolved V gene accounts for under half, and the cause of the remainder is not known. That table gives V, J and clone size, and the DNA gave D and trimming. The sample table contains approximately 260,000 clones; only one count was recorded for approximately 90% of them. The leading ten clones occupy 3% to 4.5% of the sample.

Collaborating institutions collected whole blood in K2EDTA tubes following their own protocols. For TCRbeta analysis, collaborators shipped samples as frozen whole blood, isolated PBMCs, or DNA extracted from either of those sample types. The rearranged chain carries TRBV14 and TRBJ2-5; 12 central nucleotides agree with TRBD2. The material sequenced was peripheral blood. The receptor was derived from a woman in her thirties or forties with acute or convalescent COVID-19. Here is the DNA: TGTGCCAGCAGCCCCGTGAAGTGGACTAGCGGGGCCGGGGAGACCCAGTACTTC. Its protein product is CASSPVKWTSGAGETQYF.